A single sample is the source of the 32 T cell receptor beta chains below, sequenced in a study of blood T cell repertoires in COVID-19. TCRdb keeps only in-frame clones here, not all; method: immunoSEQ multiplex PCR. This table holds around 300,000 clones, around 87% found once. Sequencing input: peripheral blood. The source of these receptors is a man over 45 with active or convalescent COVID-19.

The V gene is TRBV28, the J gene TRBJ2-2, with 8 nucleotides matching TRBD1. Losses at the gene ends were 3 bases for V and 2 bases for J; bases not matched to a gene: 14. CDR1 and CDR2 (germline): MDHEN, SYDVKM. The CDR3 spans 19 residues. The CDR3: CASSFPGLQGGYNTGELFF. The CDR3 coding sequence is TGTGCCAGCAGTTTTCCCGGTCTACAGGGGGGTTATAACACCGGGGAGCTGTTTTTT.

CDR3 protein: CASSLNRDRGRNEQFF. The CDR3 DNA reads TGTGCCAGCAGCTTAAACCGGGACAGGGGGAGGAATGAGCAGTTCTTC. The chain combines TRBV9 with TRBJ2-1; 11 nucleotides match TRBD1. V lost 4 bases, J lost 7 bases, and 10 bases stayed unmatched. Germline CDR1 SGDLS, CDR2 YYNGEE. There are 16 residues in the CDR3.

The rearrangement joins TRBV6-2 or TRBV6-3 to TRBJ2-7; perhaps TRBD1 as D (6 bases). V gave up 2 bases and J gave up 0 bases, with 23 bases separating them. Germline V gene data show CDR1 as MNHEY and CDR2 as SVGEGT. The length of the CDR3 is 19 residues. CDR3 nucleotide sequence: TGTGCCAGCAGTTACGCCCTTTCTATAAGGACAGAAAGCTCCTACGAGCAGTACTTC. This encodes CASSYALSIRTESSYEQYF.

The chain has TRBV29-1 and TRBJ2-5; D perhaps matches TRBD2 (6 bases). The CDR3 runs 12 residues. The ends were cut back, 4 bases at V and 2 bases at J, with 8 bases in the middle. Germline V lookup: CDR1 SQVTM, CDR2 ANQGSEA. CDR3 coding DNA: TGCAGCGTTGGGGGGGTACAAGAGACCCAGTACTTC. Protein: CSVGGVQETQYF.

CDR3 region: CASSLDSQGGTEAFF. The CDR3 bases are TGTGCCAGCAGCTTAGATAGTCAGGGAGGCACTGAAGCTTTCTTT. The gene calls are TRBV11-3 and TRBJ1-1, with D perhaps matching TRBD1 (5 bases). This CDR3 has 15 residues. Germline loops: CDR1 SGHNT, CDR2 YENEEA. V shed 0 bases and J shed 4 bases, with 12 bases lying between them.

This clone was observed once. The genes are TRBV6-6 and TRBJ1-5; D gene uncertain. The CDR3 is made up of 16 amino acids. V dropped 1 base and J dropped 0 bases, with 10 bases sitting between them. Germline V CDR1 and CDR2: MNHNY, SVGAGI (reference sequence). For the CDR3, the DNA is TGTGCCAGCAGTTACTTCGGGGAACTTAGCAATCAGCCCCAGCATTTT. It specifies CASSYFGELSNQPQHF.

The CDR3 nucleotides are TGTGCCAGCAGCCCGGGACAGGGAACCGGGGAGCTGTTTTTT. Amino acid sequence: CASSPGQGTGELFF. This sequence joins TRBV5-6 and TRBJ2-2; 9 bases fit TRBD1. CDR1 and CDR2 (germline): SGHDT, YYEEEE. CDR3 length: 14 amino acids. Trimming took 4 bases from V and 5 from J; bases not matched to a gene: 3.

The chain carries TRBV4-3 and TRBJ2-2; TRBD2 might be the D (6 bases). The CDR3 has 14 residues. Germline V gene sequence: CDR1 LGHNA, CDR2 YSLEER. V lost 6 bases to trimming and J lost 3 bases, with 11 bases between them. CDR3 coding DNA: TGCGCCAGCAGACGGGGCGGGGACACCGGGGAGCTGTTTTTT. It specifies CASRRGGDTGELFF.

Details on this clone: Additional DNA sequences in this sample encode the identical CDR3. This chain joins TRBV24-1 and TRBJ2-5; 9 bases line up with TRBD1. CDR1 and CDR2 (germline): KGHDR, SFDVKD. This CDR3 is built from 15 residues. J gave up 5 bases and V 3 bases, and 6 bases lay outside the gene matches. The CDR3 nucleotides read TGTGCCACCAGTGATCCACAGGGGGCCGGGGAGACCCAGTACTTC. Its translation is CATSDPQGAGETQYF.

This clone was seen a handful of times. This chain connects TRBV18 to TRBJ2-3; 11 bases are a match to TRBD2. Germline V gives CDR1 KGHSH, CDR2 LQKENI. V lost 3 bases and J lost 3; bases outside the gene matches: 8. There are 17 residues in the CDR3. The CDR3 DNA reads as TGTGCCAGCTCACCGCGACGTCTAGCGGGAGGTACAGATACGCAGTATTTT. This gives the protein CASSPRRLAGGTDTQYF. The whole variable domain, filled in from reference TRBV18 and TRBJ2-3, reads NAGVMQNPRHLVRRRGQEARLRCSPMKGHSHVYWYRQLPEEGLKFMVYLQKENIIDESGMPKERFSAEFPKEGPSILRIQQVVRGDSAAYFCASSPRRLAGGTDTQYFGPGTRLTVL.

This chain connects TRBV6-5 to TRBJ1-5; D not certain. Germline lookup yields CDR1 MNHEY and CDR2 SVGAGI. The CDR3 has 13 amino acids. V lost 8 bases, J lost 0 bases, and 8 bases lay in between. CDR3 sequence: CASYRYSNQPQHF. CDR3 DNA sequence: TGTGCCAGCTACAGATATAGCAATCAGCCCCAGCATTTT.

The chain has TRBV19 and TRBJ2-1; weak D call: TRBD1 (5 bases). Trimming shortened V by 5 bases and J by 7 bases, and 18 bases separated the two germline ends. Germline assignment: CDR1 LNHDA and CDR2 SQIVND (reference sequence). There are 15 residues in the CDR3. The CDR3 loop is CASSARVSQWNEQFF. CDR3 sequence (DNA): TGTGCCAGTAGTGCCAGGGTTTCGCAATGGAATGAGCAGTTCTTC.

A single count supports this clone. The CDR3 here is CASSLSVGRGNYGYTF. CDR3 in DNA: TGTGCCAGCAGTTTATCGGTCGGCAGGGGGAACTATGGCTACACCTTC. The rearrangement uses TRBV27 and TRBJ1-2, with 7 bases identical to TRBD1. The CDR3 sequence is 16 residues long. CDR1 is MNHEY and CDR2 is SMNVEV in the germline V gene (reference sequence). The V gene end was trimmed by 0 bases and the J gene end by 2 bases; junction bases not matched to a gene: 6.

The chain employs TRBV4-1 and TRBJ2-3; TRBD2 agrees at 11 bases. Trimming removed 1 base from V and 0 bases from J; junction bases left unmatched: 3. The V gene's germline CDR1 is MGHRA and CDR2 YSYEKL. The CDR3 has 17 residues. The CDR3 loop reads CASSQVRTSGSTDTQYF. The CDR3 DNA sequence: TGCGCCAGCAGCCAAGTCCGGACTAGCGGGAGCACAGATACGCAGTATTTT.

The CDR3 loop reads CAISEPQGASNYGYTF. As DNA, the CDR3 is TGTGCCATCAGTGAGCCACAGGGGGCTTCTAACTATGGCTACACCTTC. The V and J genes are TRBV10-3 and TRBJ1-2; 9 bases line up with TRBD1. Trimming cost V 2 bases and J 0 bases; bases outside gene matches: 4. The CDR3 loop spans 16 amino acids. Germline V gives CDR1 ENHRY, CDR2 SYGVKD.

The chain uses TRBV4-3 and TRBJ1-5; a possible D gene is TRBD1 (6 bases). The CDR3 length is 15 residues. Germline CDR1 and CDR2: LGHNA and YSLEER. V gave up 1 base and J gave up 10 bases, with 17 bases separating them. The CDR3 region has the DNA TGCGCCAGCAGCCAAGTCAGGGGCCTCGGCGAACCCCAGCATTTT. It codes for CASSQVRGLGEPQHF.

This chain uses TRBV19 with TRBJ2-1; 10 bases are shared with TRBD1. Germline values: CDR1 LNHDA, CDR2 SQIVND (reference sequence). The CDR3 totals 15 residues. V shed 4 bases and J 2 bases; nucleotides not matched to a gene: 2. The CDR3 spells CASSKGQGTYNEQFF. The CDR3 coding sequence is TGTGCCAGTAGTAAGGGACAGGGGACCTACAATGAGCAGTTCTTC.

The chain combines TRBV5-1 with TRBJ2-2; D is ambiguous. Germline V CDR1 and CDR2: SGHRS, YFSETQ. V was clipped by 0 bases and J by 6 bases, with 6 bases between them. CDR3 length equals 13 residues. The CDR3 is CASSLGLSGELFF. CDR3 DNA: TGCGCCAGCAGCTTGGGGCTTTCCGGGGAGCTGTTTTTT. Full variable domain (missing parts from reference TRBV5-1 and TRBJ2-2): KAGVTQTPRYLIKTRGQQVTLSCSPISGHRSVSWYQQTPGQGLQFLFEYFSETQRNKGNFPGRFSGRQFSNSRSEMNVSTLELGDSALYLCASSLGLSGELFFGEGSRLTVL.

CDR3 DNA sequence: TGTGCCAGCAGCTTCGCCGGGACAGGGTACTACGAGCAGTACTTC. Protein sequence: CASSFAGTGYYEQYF. V usage is TRBV7-2 and J usage is TRBJ2-7, with 9 bases matching TRBD1. Germline values: CDR1 SGHTA, CDR2 FQGNSA. The V segment lost 3 bases and the J segment 3 bases; nucleotides outside the gene matches: 6. This CDR3 region has 15 residues. Full variable domain (outside the CDR3, taken from reference TRBV7-2 and TRBJ2-7): GAGVSQSPSNKVTEKGKDVELRCDPISGHTALYWYRQSLGQGLEFLIYFQGNSAPDKSGLPSDRFSAERTGGSVSTLTIQRTQQEDSAVYLCASSFAGTGYYEQYFGPGTRLTVT.

The chain employs TRBV27 and TRBJ2-7; no clear D. This CDR3 is built from 12 residues. CDR1 and CDR2 from the germline V gene are MNHEY and SMNVEV (reference sequence). The V end lost 5 bases, the J end lost 1 base, and 6 bases lay between the germline ends. The DNA of the CDR3 is TGTGCCAGCAGTCCCCCTTCCTACGAGCAGTACTTC. Encoded protein: CASSPPSYEQYF.

The chain links TRBV7-9 to TRBJ1-2, with 8 bases lining up with TRBD1. J gave up 9 bases and V 5 bases, and 8 bases lay outside the gene matches. Germline-derived CDR1 and CDR2 are SEHNR and FQNEAQ (reference sequence). The CDR3 is 13 residues long. CDR3 loop: CASSPSQGASYTF. The CDR3 DNA follows: TGTGCCAGCAGCCCCTCCCAGGGGGCGAGCTACACCTTC.

The chain links TRBV6-2 or TRBV6-3 to TRBJ1-2, with 7 bases that match TRBD1. The CDR3 has 17 residues. CDR1 is MNHEY, CDR2 SVGEGT, per germline. V dropped 6 bases and J dropped 2; count of bases not matched to a gene: 15. The CDR3 nucleotides read TGTGCCAGCAGCTCCAGGGGGTTGCTGCAGATGAACTATGGCTACACCTTC. Translation: CASSSRGLLQMNYGYTF.

This clone was detected a few times. The V call is TRBV30, the J call TRBJ1-4; possibly TRBD1 for D (5 bases). CDR1 and CDR2 (germline): GTSNPN, SVGIG (reference sequence). This CDR3 comprises 16 residues. Trimming took 0 bases from V and 5 from J, leaving 16 bases between them. This CDR3 is CAWSVVGVEGNEKLFF. The CDR3 DNA follows: TGTGCCTGGAGTGTGGTGGGGGTGGAGGGGAATGAAAAACTGTTTTTT. Combining the CDR3 with reference TRBV30 and TRBJ1-4 gives the whole variable domain SQTIHQWPATLVQPVGSPLSLECTVEGTSNPNLYWYRQAAGRGLQLLFYSVGIGQISSEVPQNLSASRPQDRQFILSSKKLLLSDSGFYLCAWSVVGVEGNEKLFFGSGTQLSVL.

The chain uses TRBV18 and TRBJ1-1; D is unclear. The CDR3 contains 12 residues. The V gene lost 3 bases and the J gene lost 8 bases, with 10 bases spanning the gap. Germline loops: CDR1 KGHSH, CDR2 LQKENI. CDR3 sequence reads: CASSPRGKEAFF. DNA for the CDR3: TGTGCCAGCTCACCCCGAGGAAAAGAAGCTTTCTTT.

The CDR3 DNA follows: TGTGCCAGCAGTGGACGGGGGGTCTACAATGAGCAGTTCTTC. Translating gives CASSGRGVYNEQFF. The chain combines TRBV28 with TRBJ2-1, with TRBD2 identical over 7 bases. V shed 5 bases, J shed 3 bases, and the junction held 4 bases outside the gene matches. CDR3 length equals 14 residues. The V gene's germline CDR1 is MDHEN and CDR2 SYDVKM.

The gene calls are TRBV5-4 and TRBJ2-5; possibly TRBD2 for D (6 bases). CDR1 SGHNT and CDR2 YYREEE come from the germline V gene (reference sequence). V was cut by 4 bases and J by 2 bases, with 15 bases left in between. CDR3 size: 15 residues. CDR3: CASSPGGLSQETQYF. The CDR3 DNA reads as TGTGCCAGCAGCCCTGGGGGGTTATCGCAAGAGACCCAGTACTTC.

The gene calls are TRBV6-2 or TRBV6-3 and TRBJ2-5, with D uncertain. V gave up 5 bases and J gave up 5 bases, with 12 bases separating them. The CDR3 has 13 amino acids. The germline CDR1 and CDR2 sequences are MNHEY and SVGEGT. This CDR3 reads CASSPPPRETQYF. DNA of the CDR3: TGTGCCAGCAGTCCCCCGCCGAGGGAGACCCAGTACTTC.

This rearrangement joins TRBV27 to TRBJ2-5; 9 bases fit TRBD2. Looked up from germline, CDR1 is MNHEY and CDR2 is SMNVEV (reference sequence). V lost 8 bases and J lost 4; bases outside the gene matches: 8. This CDR3 is built from 14 residues. The DNA of the CDR3 is TGTGCCAGCCGGCGCGGGGGGGCAGGAGAGACCCAGTACTTC. Residues: CASRRGGAGETQYF.

The V gene is TRBV5-1, the J gene TRBJ2-1; D is unresolved. The germline V and J ends were trimmed by 3 bases and 0 bases, with 10 bases remaining between them. The CDR3 covers 15 residues. Germline V CDR1 and CDR2: SGHRS, YFSETQ. CDR3: CASSWSSGSYNEQFF. CDR3 sequence (DNA): TGCGCCAGCAGCTGGTCCTCAGGCTCCTACAATGAGCAGTTCTTC.

This clone was found a few times. The CDR3 loop is CASSVYNEQFF. The CDR3 bases are TGTGCCAGCTCCGTATACAATGAGCAGTTCTTC. The chain carries TRBV6-5 and TRBJ2-1, with D uncertain. This CDR3 has 11 residues. Trimming took off 8 bases at V and 4 bases at J, with 6 bases between the two ends. The germline V gene has CDR1 MNHEY and CDR2 SVGAGI.

The rearrangement uses TRBV5-1 and TRBJ1-1, with unresolved D. Germline V gene lookup returns CDR1 SGHRS and CDR2 YFSETQ. The CDR3 has 14 residues. Trimming pared 4 bases from V and 4 bases from J, leaving 14 bases between. CDR3 coding DNA: TGCGCCAGCAGCGACGGAGCTGCGGGCACTGAAGCTTTCTTT. Its protein product is CASSDGAAGTEAFF.

The rearrangement joins TRBV19 to TRBJ1-4; 10 nucleotides match TRBD1. V dropped 4 bases and J dropped 7; count of bases not matched to a gene: 3. The CDR3 covers 14 residues. In germline, CDR1 is LNHDA, CDR2 SQIVND (reference sequence). CDR3 residues: CASSSGQGGEKLFF. Here the CDR3 DNA reads TGTGCCAGTAGTAGCGGACAGGGGGGTGAAAAACTGTTTTTT. The variable domain in full, with the rest retrieved from reference TRBV19 and TRBJ1-4, is DGGITQSPKYLFRKEGQNVTLSCEQNLNHDAMYWYRQDPGQGLRLIYYSQIVNDFQKGDIAEGYSVSREKKESFPLTVTSAQKNPTAFYLCASSSGQGGEKLFFGSGTQLSVL.